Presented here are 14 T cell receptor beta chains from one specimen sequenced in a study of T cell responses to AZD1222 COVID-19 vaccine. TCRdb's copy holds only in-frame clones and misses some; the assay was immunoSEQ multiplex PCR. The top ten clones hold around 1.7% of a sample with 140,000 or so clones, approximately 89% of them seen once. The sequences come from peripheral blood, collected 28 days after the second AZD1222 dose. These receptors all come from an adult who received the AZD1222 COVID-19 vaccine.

The CDR3 here is CASSFWLSGANVLTF. CDR3 DNA sequence: TGTGCCAGCAGCTTCTGGCTCTCTGGGGCCAACGTCCTGACTTTC. The rearrangement joins TRBV7-9 to TRBJ2-6; no clear D gene. In germline, CDR1 is SEHNR, CDR2 FQNEAQ (reference sequence). Between the trimmed V and J ends, which lost 3 bases and 0 bases, there was a span of 6 bases. The CDR3 spans 15 residues.

For the CDR3, the DNA is TGTGCCAGCAGCCAGGACAGAAATCCTGAAGCTTTCTTT. Protein: CASSQDRNPEAFF. The chain joins TRBV7-9 to TRBJ1-1; the D gene is possibly TRBD1 (6 bases). Germline-derived CDR1 and CDR2 are SEHNR and FQNEAQ (reference sequence). There are 13 residues in the CDR3. V was pared by 5 bases and J by 6 bases, with 13 bases between.

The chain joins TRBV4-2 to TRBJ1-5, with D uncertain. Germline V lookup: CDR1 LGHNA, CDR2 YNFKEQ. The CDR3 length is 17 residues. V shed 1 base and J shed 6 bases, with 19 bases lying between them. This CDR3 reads CASSQGPKGRFGQPQHF. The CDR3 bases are TGTGCCAGCAGCCAAGGCCCGAAGGGAAGGTTCGGTCAGCCCCAGCATTTT.

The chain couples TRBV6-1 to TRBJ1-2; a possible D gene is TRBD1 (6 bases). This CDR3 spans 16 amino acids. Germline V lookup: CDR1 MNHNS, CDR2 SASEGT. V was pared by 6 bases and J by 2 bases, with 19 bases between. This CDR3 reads CASREYKSGHNYGYTF. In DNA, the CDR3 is TGTGCCAGCAGAGAATACAAGTCGGGACACAACTATGGCTACACCTTC.

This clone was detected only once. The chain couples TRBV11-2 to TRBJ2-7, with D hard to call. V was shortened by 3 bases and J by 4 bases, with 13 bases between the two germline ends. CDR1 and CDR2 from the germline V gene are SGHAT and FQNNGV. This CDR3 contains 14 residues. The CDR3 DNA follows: TGTGCCAGCAGCTTCGACTCCTTACTTTACGAGCAGTACTTC. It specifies CASSFDSLLYEQYF. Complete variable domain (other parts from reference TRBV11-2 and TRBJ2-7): EAGVAQSPRYKIIEKRQSVAFWCNPISGHATLYWYQQILGQGPKLLIQFQNNGVVDDSQLPKDRFSAERLKGVDSTLKIQPAKLEDSAVYLCASSFDSLLYEQYFGPGTRLTVT.

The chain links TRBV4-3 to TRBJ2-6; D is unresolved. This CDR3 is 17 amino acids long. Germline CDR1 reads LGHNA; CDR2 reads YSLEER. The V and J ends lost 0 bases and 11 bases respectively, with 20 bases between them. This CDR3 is CASSQDFPGTTSYVLTF. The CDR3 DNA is TGCGCCAGCAGCCAAGATTTCCCAGGTACAACCTCTTACGTCCTGACTTTC.

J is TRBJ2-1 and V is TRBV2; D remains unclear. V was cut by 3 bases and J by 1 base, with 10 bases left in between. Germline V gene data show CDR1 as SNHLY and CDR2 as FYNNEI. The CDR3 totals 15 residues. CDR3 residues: CASSDLEFSYNEQFF. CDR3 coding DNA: TGTGCCAGCAGTGATTTGGAGTTTTCCTACAATGAGCAGTTCTTC.

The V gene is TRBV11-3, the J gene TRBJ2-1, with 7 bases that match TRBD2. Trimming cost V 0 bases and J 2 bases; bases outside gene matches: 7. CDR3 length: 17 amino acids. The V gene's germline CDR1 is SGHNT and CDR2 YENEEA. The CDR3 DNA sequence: TGTGCCAGCAGCTTAGATTGGGCGGGAGAACCCTACAATGAGCAGTTCTTC. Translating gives CASSLDWAGEPYNEQFF.

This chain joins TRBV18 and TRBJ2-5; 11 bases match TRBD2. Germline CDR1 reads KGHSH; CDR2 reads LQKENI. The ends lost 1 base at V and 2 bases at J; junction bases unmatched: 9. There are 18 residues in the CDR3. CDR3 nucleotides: TGTGCCAGCTCACCACTTAGCGGGAGGGCCCTCGGGCAAGAGACCCAGTACTTC. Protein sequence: CASSPLSGRALGQETQYF.

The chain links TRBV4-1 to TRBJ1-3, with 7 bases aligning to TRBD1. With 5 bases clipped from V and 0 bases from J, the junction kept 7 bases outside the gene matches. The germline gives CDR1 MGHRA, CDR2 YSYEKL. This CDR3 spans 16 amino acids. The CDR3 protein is CASSTRQGGSGNTIYF. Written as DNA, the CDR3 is TGCGCCAGCAGCACCCGACAGGGCGGCTCTGGAAACACCATATATTTT.

CDR3 residues: CASTESRDLHEAFF. The CDR3 DNA reads TGTGCCAGCACGGAATCCCGGGACCTCCATGAAGCTTTCTTT. This chain joins TRBV28 and TRBJ1-1; D perhaps matches TRBD1 (5 bases). V lost 7 bases and J lost 7, with 19 bases in between. CDR3 length: 14 residues. Germline V gene data show CDR1 as MDHEN and CDR2 as SYDVKM.

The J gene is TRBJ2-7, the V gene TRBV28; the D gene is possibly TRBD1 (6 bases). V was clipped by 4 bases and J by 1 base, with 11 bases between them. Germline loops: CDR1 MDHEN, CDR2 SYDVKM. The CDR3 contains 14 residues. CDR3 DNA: TGTGCCAGCAGTTCGGGACACCCGTCCTACGAGCAGTACTTC. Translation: CASSSGHPSYEQYF.

The CDR3 nucleotides read TGTGCCAGCAGGTGGGCAGGGGGCGAAAGCAACGAGCAGTACTTC. This encodes CASRWAGGESNEQYF. The chain links TRBV27 to TRBJ2-7; 8 positions match TRBD1. CDR3 length: 15 amino acids. In germline, CDR1 is MNHEY, CDR2 SMNVEV (reference sequence). Trimming removed 6 bases from V and 5 bases from J; junction bases left unmatched: 12.

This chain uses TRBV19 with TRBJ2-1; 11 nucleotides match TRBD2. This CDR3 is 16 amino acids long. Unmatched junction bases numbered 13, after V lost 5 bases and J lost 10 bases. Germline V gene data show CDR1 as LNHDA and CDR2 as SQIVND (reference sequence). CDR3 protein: CASSLPPATSGNEQFF. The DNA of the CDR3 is TGTGCCAGTAGTTTGCCCCCCGCGACTAGCGGGAACGAGCAGTTCTTC.